This T cell receptor beta chain derives from a study of T cell changes during pregnancy in multiple sclerosis. Assay used: immunoSEQ multiplex PCR; TCRdb lists only in-frame clones, some missing. This sample has approximately 40,000 clones, with 85% to 95% found just once. Germline V gene sequence: CDR1 SNHLY, CDR2 FYNNEI. The CDR3 has 14 amino acids. V shed 3 bases and J shed 3 bases, with 9 bases lying between them. The chain couples TRBV2 to TRBJ1-5; D is undetermined. The sequence derives from a female donor with multiple sclerosis, enrolled in a pregnancy study. The sequences come from CD8+ T cells from peripheral blood mononuclear cells, collected in the third trimester of pregnancy. The CDR3 bases are TGTGCCAGCAGTGATATGGGCAACAATCAGCCCCAGCATTTT. Its translation: CASSDMGNNQPQHF. Drawing the rest from reference TRBV2 and TRBJ1-5, the complete variable domain is EPEVTQTPSHQVTQMGQEVILRCVPISNHLYFYWYRQILGQKVEFLVSFYNNEISEKSEIFDDQFSVERPDGSNFTLKIRSTKLEDSAMYFCASSDMGNNQPQHFGDGTRLSIL.